The present entry profiles one T cell receptor beta chain with its context. Its specificity is not known. The V end was cut by 1 base, the J end by 2 bases, with 11 bases between. CDR3 length: 15 amino acids. Germline V gene lookup returns CDR1 SGHTA and CDR2 FQGNSA. The data belong to a study of T cell responses to AZD1222 COVID-19 vaccine. The assay was immunoSEQ multiplex PCR, and TCRdb's table has in-frame clones only and misses some. The sample carries about 96,000 clones, around nine tenths recorded once. Overall study findings and caveats: Spike-specific TCR breadth and depth grew following two AZD1222 doses. Clonal diversity was possibly underestimated, and white British individuals and females predominated among donors. Just six AZD1222 recipients were seropositive at baseline. Researchers took repertoire samples only after the peak T cell response had come.

The sequencing here drew on peripheral blood, taken on day 0 of MenACWY control vaccination. The chain has TRBV7-2 and TRBJ1-1; perhaps TRBD1 as D (6 bases). This clonotype originated in an adult in good health. The CDR3 nucleotides are TGTGCCAGCAGCTTAGTTGGGGGCAGCAACACTGAAGCTTTCTTT. Translating it yields CASSLVGGSNTEAFF. Drawing the rest from reference TRBV7-2 and TRBJ1-1, the complete variable domain is GAGVSQSPSNKVTEKGKDVELRCDPISGHTALYWYRQSLGQGLEFLIYFQGNSAPDKSGLPSDRFSAERTGGSVSTLTIQRTQQEDSAVYLCASSLVGGSNTEAFFGQGTRLTVV.